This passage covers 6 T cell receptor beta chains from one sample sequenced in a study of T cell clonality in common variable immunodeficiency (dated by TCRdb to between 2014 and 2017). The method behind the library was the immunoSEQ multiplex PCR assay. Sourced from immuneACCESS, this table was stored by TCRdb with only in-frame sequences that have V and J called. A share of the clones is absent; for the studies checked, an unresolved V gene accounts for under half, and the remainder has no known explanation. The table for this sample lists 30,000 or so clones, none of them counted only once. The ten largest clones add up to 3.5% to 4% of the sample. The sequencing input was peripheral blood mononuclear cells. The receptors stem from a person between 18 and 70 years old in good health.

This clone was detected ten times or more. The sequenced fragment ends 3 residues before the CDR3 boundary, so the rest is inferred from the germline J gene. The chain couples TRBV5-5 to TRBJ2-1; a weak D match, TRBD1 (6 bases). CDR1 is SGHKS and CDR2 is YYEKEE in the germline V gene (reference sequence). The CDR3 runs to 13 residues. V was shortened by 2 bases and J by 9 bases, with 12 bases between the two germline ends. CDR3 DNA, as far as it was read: TGTGCCAGCAGCTTACCGACAGGTCTTGAG. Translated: CASSLPTGLE. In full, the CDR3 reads CASSLPTGLEQFF.

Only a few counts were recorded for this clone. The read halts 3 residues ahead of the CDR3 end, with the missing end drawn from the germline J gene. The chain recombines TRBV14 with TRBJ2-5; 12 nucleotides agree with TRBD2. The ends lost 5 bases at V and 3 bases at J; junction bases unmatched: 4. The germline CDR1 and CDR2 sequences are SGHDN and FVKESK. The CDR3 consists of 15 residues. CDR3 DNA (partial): TGTGCCAGCAGCTTACGACTAGCGGGAGAAGAGACC. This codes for CASSLRLAGEET. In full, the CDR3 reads CASSLRLAGEETQYF.

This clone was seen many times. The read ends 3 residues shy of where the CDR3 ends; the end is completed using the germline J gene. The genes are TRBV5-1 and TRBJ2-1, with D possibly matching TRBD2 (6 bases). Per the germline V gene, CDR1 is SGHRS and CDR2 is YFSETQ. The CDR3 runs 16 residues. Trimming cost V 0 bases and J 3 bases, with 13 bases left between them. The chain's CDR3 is CASSLVVSGGYNEQFF. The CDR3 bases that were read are TGCGCCAGCAGCTTGGTTGTTAGCGGAGGCTACAATGAG.

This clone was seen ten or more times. The CDR3 loop is CASRKLSRTGELFF. Incomplete CDR3 DNA: TGTGCCAGTAGAAAGTTGTCGAGGACCGGGGAG. V is TRBV19 and J is TRBJ2-2; D ambiguous. The read ends 3 residues shy of where the CDR3 ends; the end is completed using the germline J gene. V was trimmed by 6 bases and J by 5 bases, leaving 13 bases between them. The CDR3 is 14 residues long. The germline CDR1 and CDR2 sequences are LNHDA and SQIVND (reference sequence).

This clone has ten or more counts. CDR3 DNA, as far as it was read: TGTGCCAGCAGTGAATCCCTGACAGCTAACTATGGC. Its translation: CASSESLTANYG. From start to end, the CDR3 is CASSESLTANYGYTF. V gene TRBV6-1 combines with J gene TRBJ1-2, with D possibly matching TRBD1 (5 bases). The read gets to within 3 residues of the CDR3 end, and the germline J gene fills in the rest. CDR3 size: 15 residues. Trimming took 2 bases from V and 0 from J, leaving 10 bases between them. From germline, CDR1 is MNHNS and CDR2 SASEGT.

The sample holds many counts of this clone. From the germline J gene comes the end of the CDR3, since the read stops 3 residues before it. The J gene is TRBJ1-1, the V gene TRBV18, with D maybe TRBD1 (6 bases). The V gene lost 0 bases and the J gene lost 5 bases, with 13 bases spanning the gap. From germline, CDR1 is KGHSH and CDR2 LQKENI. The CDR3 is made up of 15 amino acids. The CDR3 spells CASSPPAGAVTEAFF. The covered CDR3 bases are TGTGCCAGCTCACCACCGGCAGGGGCGGTGACTGAA.